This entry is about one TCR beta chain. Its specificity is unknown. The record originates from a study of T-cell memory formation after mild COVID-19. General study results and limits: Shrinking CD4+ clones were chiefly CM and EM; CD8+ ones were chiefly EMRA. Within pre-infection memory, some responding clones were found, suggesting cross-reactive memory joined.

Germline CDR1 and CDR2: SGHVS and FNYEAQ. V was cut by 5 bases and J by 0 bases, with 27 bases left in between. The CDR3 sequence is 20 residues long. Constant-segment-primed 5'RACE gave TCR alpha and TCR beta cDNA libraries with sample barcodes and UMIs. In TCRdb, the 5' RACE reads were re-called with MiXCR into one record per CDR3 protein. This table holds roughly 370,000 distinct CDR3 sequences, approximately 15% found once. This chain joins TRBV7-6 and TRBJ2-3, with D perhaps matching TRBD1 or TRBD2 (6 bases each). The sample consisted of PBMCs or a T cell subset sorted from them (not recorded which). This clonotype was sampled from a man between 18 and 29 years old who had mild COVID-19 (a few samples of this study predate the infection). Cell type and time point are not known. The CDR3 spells CASSLREQGRIHSSTDTQYF. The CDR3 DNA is TGTGCCAGCAGCCTCCGGGAGCAGGGGCGAATTCATTCTAGCACAGATACGCAGTATTTT.